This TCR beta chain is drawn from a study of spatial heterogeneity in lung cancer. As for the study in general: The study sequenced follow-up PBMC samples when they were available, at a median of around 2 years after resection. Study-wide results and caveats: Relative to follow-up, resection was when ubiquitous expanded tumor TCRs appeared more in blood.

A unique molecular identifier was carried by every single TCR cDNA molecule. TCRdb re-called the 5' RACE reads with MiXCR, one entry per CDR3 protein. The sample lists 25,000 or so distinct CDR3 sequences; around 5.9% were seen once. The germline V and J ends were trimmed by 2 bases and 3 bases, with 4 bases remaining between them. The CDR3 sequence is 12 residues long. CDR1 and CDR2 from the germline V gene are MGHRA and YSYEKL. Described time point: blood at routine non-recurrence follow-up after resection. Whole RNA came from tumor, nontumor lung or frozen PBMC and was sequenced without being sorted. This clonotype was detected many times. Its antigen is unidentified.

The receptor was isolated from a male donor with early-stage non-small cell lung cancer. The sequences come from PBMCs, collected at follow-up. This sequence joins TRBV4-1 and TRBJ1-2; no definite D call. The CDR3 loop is CASSQSDYGYTF. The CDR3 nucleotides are TGCGCCAGCAGCCAAAGCGACTATGGCTACACCTTC.